This T cell receptor (beta chain) was sequenced in a study of blood T cell repertoires in COVID-19. Original methodology: Estimation of nucleated cell counts relied on the amplification of reference gene primers. Only in-frame clones appear in the TCRdb table, and some are missing; sequencing was by immunoSEQ multiplex PCR. The V and J calls and clone size are taken from that table; D and trimming were inferred from the DNA. This repertoire shows some 400,000 clones, roughly 77% found once; its top ten account for approximately 1%. CDR1 and CDR2 (germline): GTSNPN, SVGIG (reference sequence). The CDR3 has 13 amino acids. V was cut by 3 bases and J by 4 bases, with 10 bases left in between.

The chain uses TRBV30 and TRBJ1-5, with a tentative D call TRBD1 (5 bases). The sequenced material came from peripheral blood. The source of this sequence is a human donor with acute or convalescent COVID-19. The donor label of this sample is uncertain. The CDR3 here is CAWSHRFNQPQHF. CDR3 nucleotide sequence: TGTGCCTGGAGCCACAGGTTTAATCAGCCCCAGCATTTT.